This T cell receptor (beta chain) came from a study of response to subunit inactivated influenza vaccine. The study, taken as a whole, reports: The authors suggested that few new T cells are recruited per seasonal influenza vaccination.

This clonotype was counted only a few times. Its antigen is unidentified. This CDR3 comprises 14 residues. Looked up from germline, CDR1 is SQVTM and CDR2 is ANQGSEA. V was shortened by 7 bases and J by 2 bases, with 16 bases between the two germline ends. TCRdb reprocessed the RT-PCR reads via MiXCR and lists one record per CDR3 protein. The sample holds around 480,000 distinct CDR3 sequences, about 15% seen once. The chain links TRBV29-1 to TRBJ2-3; D is perhaps TRBD2 (6 bases). Sequenced here: CD4+ T cells sorted from PBMCs, sampled approximately 25 months after vaccination. The receptor was isolated from a man in his fifties or sixties who received an inactivated influenza vaccine. The CDR3 sequence: CSASPRLDTDTQYF. The CDR3 DNA reads as TGCAGCGCCTCTCCGCGACTAGACACAGATACGCAGTATTTT.